This T cell receptor beta chain is drawn from a study of radiotherapy plus CTLA-4 blockade in lung cancer. About the research overall: Objective responses occurred in 15% to 20% of patients; around 31% had disease control. General study points: The best prediction of response reportedly came from early blood T cell clone dynamics, with interferon-beta. The study found tumor-derived TCR clones expanded in blood after radiotherapy plus ipilimumab.

In the case of this clone: What it binds is not known.

Germline V gene data show CDR1 as SGDLS and CDR2 as YYNGEE. V lost 3 bases, J lost 1 base, and 6 bases stayed unmatched. This CDR3 contains 17 residues. Produced via immunoSEQ multiplex PCR; TCRdb's table is partial and in-frame only. The sample shows 56,000 or so clones, roughly 80% of them seen only once. The chain couples TRBV9 to TRBJ2-3; TRBD2 agrees at 12 bases. The sequencing used peripheral blood, collected from a patient treated with radiotherapy plus ipilimumab. This sequence was found in a human donor with non-small cell lung cancer who had a complete response to radiotherapy plus ipilimumab. The CDR3 sequence: CASSARTSGAGTDTQYF. CDR3 coding DNA: TGTGCCAGCAGCGCGAGGACTAGCGGGGCCGGCACAGATACGCAGTATTTT.